A selection of T cell receptor beta chains follows, all from one sample in a study of beta chain features in type 1 diabetes. The method was immunoSEQ multiplex PCR; TCRdb's version includes in-frame clones alone and lacks a portion of them. The sample has 600,000 to 700,000 clones; approximately 13% are singletons. Source material: naive CD4+ T cells from blood. The receptors come from a man aged 25-40 years with type 1 diabetes. The CDR3 runs from the conserved cysteine through the conserved F or W. A D gene is named only where the DNA matches it firmly. Clone size, where shown, is once, few, many, or a class for clones that have expanded.

>TRBV7-9|TRBJ1-2|.|14|.
CASSSNLGNYGYTF
TGTGCCAGCAGCTCAAACCTGGGGAACTATGGCTACACCTTC
>TRBV2|TRBJ2-6|few|12|.
CASKTGANVLTF
TGTGCCAGCAAGACCGGGGCCAACGTCCTGACTTTC
>TRBV13|TRBJ1-1|.|15|.
CASSSSYGTHTEAFF
TGTGCCAGCAGCTCCTCCTATGGGACACACACTGAAGCTTTCTTT
>TRBV15|TRBJ2-1|.|18|TRBD2
CATSRDLATSGNWNEQFF
TGTGCCACCAGCAGAGATCTGGCGACTAGCGGGAACTGGAATGAGCAGTTCTTC
>TRBV9|TRBJ1-1|.|13|.
CASSVARDGEAFF
TGTGCCAGCAGCGTAGCTAGGGACGGTGAAGCTTTCTTT
>TRBV5-1|TRBJ2-2|.|12|.
CASTVDSGELFF
TGCGCCAGCACCGTTGATTCCGGGGAGCTGTTTTTT
>TRBV7-8|TRBJ2-7|few|14|.
CASSFGGAAYEQYF
TGTGCCAGCAGCTTTGGAGGGGCGGCCTACGAGCAGTACTTC
>TRBV7-2|TRBJ2-5|.|16|TRBD2
CASSISGGGTQETQYF
TGTGCCAGCAGCATCAGCGGGGGGGGCACACAAGAGACCCAGTACTTC
>TRBV18|TRBJ2-6|.|15|.
CASSPGAAGANVLTF
TGTGCCAGCTCACCTGGGGCTGCTGGGGCCAACGTCCTGACTTTC
>TRBV11-2|TRBJ2-7|.|15|TRBD1
CASSPQPGQVYEQYF
TGTGCCAGCAGCCCGCAACCGGGACAGGTCTACGAGCAGTACTTC
>TRBV10-3|TRBJ2-1|few|14|TRBD2
CAISDRAGSNEQFF
TGTGCCATCAGTGACCGAGCGGGGAGCAATGAGCAGTTCTTC
>TRBV4-3|TRBJ2-1|few|15|.
CASSQDVKWYNEQFF
TGCGCCAGCAGCCAAGATGTCAAATGGTACAATGAGCAGTTCTTC
>TRBV4-3|TRBJ1-1|.|16|.
CASSQGGGLRNTEAFF
TGCGCCAGCAGCCAAGGGGGAGGACTCCGGAACACTGAAGCTTTCTTT
>TRBV7-6|TRBJ1-1|.|15|.
CASSFAPDRNTEAFF
TGTGCCAGCAGCTTTGCGCCGGACAGGAACACTGAAGCTTTCTTT
>TRBV27|TRBJ1-2|.|14|.
CASSQGRSPSGYTF
TGTGCCAGCAGTCAGGGCCGTTCCCCATCCGGCTACACCTTC
>TRBV14|TRBJ1-1|few|14|TRBD1
CASSLNTGGTEAFF
TGTGCCAGCAGCCTCAACACAGGGGGCACTGAAGCTTTCTTT
>TRBV15|TRBJ2-7|few|17|TRBD2
CATSRDSGLAVSYEQYF
TGTGCCACCAGCAGAGATTCGGGACTAGCGGTTTCCTACGAGCAGTACTTC
>TRBV7-2|TRBJ2-7|.|14|TRBD1
CASSLGGQTYEQYF
TGTGCCAGCAGCTTAGGGGGACAGACGTACGAGCAGTACTTC
>TRBV7-9|TRBJ1-1|few|14|TRBD1
CASSWGTVNTEAFF
TGTGCCAGCAGCTGGGGGACAGTGAACACTGAAGCTTTCTTT
>TRBV4-2|TRBJ1-2|few|16|TRBD1
CASSQDPGTVNYGYTF
TGTGCCAGCAGCCAAGATCCCGGGACAGTGAACTATGGCTACACCTTC
>TRBV4-3|TRBJ1-2|.|16|TRBD1
CASSHTPDRGPYGYTF
TGCGCCAGCAGCCACACACCGGACAGGGGGCCCTATGGCTACACCTTC
>TRBV18|TRBJ2-4|.|14|.
CASSPEIAKNIQYF
TGTGCCAGCTCACCTGAAATAGCCAAAAACATTCAGTACTTC
>TRBV4-3|TRBJ1-3|.|15|.
CASSQNKGAGNTIYF
TGCGCCAGCAGCCAAAACAAAGGGGCTGGAAACACCATATATTTT
>TRBV5-4|TRBJ2-3|.|16|TRBD2
CASSPGGRWATDTQYF
TGTGCCAGCAGCCCGGGAGGCAGGTGGGCCACAGATACGCAGTATTTT
>TRBV6-1|TRBJ2-4|few|14|.
CASSPGIAKNIQYF
TGTGCCAGCAGTCCGGGAATAGCCAAAAACATTCAGTACTTC
>TRBV2|TRBJ2-7|.|13|.
CASSNRVRGEQYF
TGTGCCAGCAGTAACAGGGTTCGGGGCGAGCAGTACTTC
>TRBV7-9|TRBJ1-1|few|12|.
CASSLDRFEAFF
TGTGCCAGCAGCTTAGACAGGTTTGAAGCTTTCTTT
>TRBV7-9|TRBJ1-4|few|14|.
CASSLGQNNEKLFF
TGTGCCAGCAGCTTAGGGCAGAATAATGAAAAACTGTTTTTT
>TRBV6-1|TRBJ2-1|few|13|.
CASRQDLYNEQFF
TGTGCCAGCAGACAGGACCTATACAATGAGCAGTTCTTC
>TRBV18|TRBJ1-1|few|17|.
CASSQGQGGPLNTEAFF
TGTGCCAGCTCACAGGGACAAGGGGGACCCTTGAACACTGAAGCTTTCTTT
>TRBV4-2|TRBJ1-4|few|16|.
CASSQDVGYTNEKLFF
TGTGCCAGCAGCCAAGATGTGGGATATACAAATGAAAAACTGTTTTTT
>TRBV11-2|TRBJ2-7|.|13|.
CASSAGRGYEQYF
TGTGCCAGCAGCGCGGGGCGAGGATACGAGCAGTACTTC
>TRBV28|TRBJ2-7|.|15|TRBD2
CASSLGLALGYEQYF
TGTGCCAGCAGTTTAGGACTAGCCTTGGGGTACGAGCAGTACTTC
>TRBV19|TRBJ2-3|.|16|.
CATRSPGGPSTDTQYF
TGTGCCACCCGCTCCCCCGGGGGGCCTAGCACAGATACGCAGTATTTT
>TRBV20-1|TRBJ1-2|.|11|.
CSLNLGNGYTF
TGCAGCCTAAATCTGGGTAATGGCTACACCTTC
>TRBV9|TRBJ2-6|.|17|TRBD1
CASSVAGGASGANVLTF
TGTGCCAGCAGCGTGGCAGGGGGTGCCTCTGGGGCCAACGTCCTGACTTTC
>TRBV5-1|TRBJ2-3|.|13|.
CASSPAGEDTQYF
TGCGCCAGCAGCCCGGCCGGGGAGGATACGCAGTATTTT
>TRBV9|TRBJ2-5|.|15|.
CASSPLTGPAETQYF
TGTGCCAGCAGCCCACTGACGGGGCCAGCGGAGACCCAGTACTTC
>TRBV10-3|TRBJ2-3|few|19|TRBD2
CAIRERTSGGPGLPDTQYF
TGTGCCATCAGGGAAAGGACTAGCGGGGGCCCGGGGTTACCAGATACGCAGTATTTT
>TRBV19|TRBJ2-5|.|15|.
CASSNSPRGQETQYF
TGTGCCAGTAGCAATAGCCCGCGGGGACAAGAGACCCAGTACTTC
>TRBV5-6|TRBJ1-6|few|15|.
CASSRRSSYNSPLHF
TGTGCCAGCAGCCGACGGTCCTCCTATAATTCACCCCTCCACTTT
>TRBV11-2|TRBJ2-1|.|14|.
CASSSLTGYNEQFF
TGTGCCAGCAGCTCCCTGACTGGCTACAATGAGCAGTTCTTC
>TRBV18|TRBJ2-3|.|18|TRBD2
CASSPTSGGVGGTDTQYF
TGTGCCAGCTCACCTACTAGCGGGGGTGTCGGGGGCACAGATACGCAGTATTTT
>TRBV7-2|TRBJ2-1|.|15|.
CASSLVGGSYNEQFF
TGTGCCAGCAGCTTAGTAGGGGGCTCCTACAATGAGCAGTTCTTC
>TRBV5-1|TRBJ2-7|few|14|.
CASSLEVASYEQYF
TGCGCCAGCAGCTTGGAAGTCGCGAGCTACGAGCAGTACTTC
>TRBV2|TRBJ1-5|.|16|TRBD1
CASRPMGQLLGQPQHF
TGTGCCAGCAGGCCAATGGGACAGCTCCTCGGGCAGCCCCAGCATTTT
>TRBV18|TRBJ2-7|.|14|.
CASSLRDGSYEQYF
TGTGCCAGCTCACTACGGGACGGATCCTACGAGCAGTACTTC
>TRBV6-6|TRBJ2-1|.|12|.
CASSTRRNEQFF
TGTGCCAGCAGTACCCGGAGGAATGAGCAGTTCTTC